The clone carrying this TCR beta chain was found once. Data came from immunoSEQ multiplex PCR; TCRdb stores just in-frame clones and leaves some out. The repertoire holds around 260,000 clones, with 90% as singletons. The V and J ends lost 3 bases and 2 bases respectively, with 23 bases between them. The germline V gene has CDR1 SEHNR and CDR2 FQNEAQ (reference sequence). The CDR3 length is 18 residues. The sample originates from a study of cytomegalovirus exposure and HLA in healthy donors. The chain joins TRBV7-9 to TRBJ2-7, with D possibly being TRBD1 or TRBD2 (5 bases each). This clonotype was sampled from a woman younger than 45 in good health and CMV-seronegative. Sequencing was performed on PBMCs. The chain's CDR3 is CASSFGAGSARITYEQYF. The CDR3 DNA is TGTGCCAGCAGCTTCGGGGCAGGGTCTGCTCGCATAACCTACGAGCAGTACTTC. Together with reference TRBV7-9 and TRBJ2-7, the CDR3 gives the full variable domain: DTGVSQNPRHKITKRGQNVTFRCDPISEHNRLYWYRQTLGQGPEFLTYFQNEAQLEKSRLLSDRFSAERPKGSFSTLEIQRTEQGDSAMYLCASSFGAGSARITYEQYFGPGTRLTVT.